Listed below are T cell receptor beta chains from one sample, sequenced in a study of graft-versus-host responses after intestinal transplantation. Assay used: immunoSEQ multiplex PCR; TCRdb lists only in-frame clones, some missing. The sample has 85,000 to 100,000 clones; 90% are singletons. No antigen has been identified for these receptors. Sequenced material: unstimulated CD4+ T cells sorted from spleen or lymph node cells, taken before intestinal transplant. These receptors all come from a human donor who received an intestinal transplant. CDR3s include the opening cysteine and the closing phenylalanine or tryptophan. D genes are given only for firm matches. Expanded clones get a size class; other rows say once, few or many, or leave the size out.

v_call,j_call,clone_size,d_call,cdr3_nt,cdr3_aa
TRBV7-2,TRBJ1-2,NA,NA,TGTGCCAGCAGCTTAGAGGGGGGGTCCCATGGCTACACCTTC,CASSLEGGSHGYTF
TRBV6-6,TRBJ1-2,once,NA,TGTGCCAGCAGTTACGCCGGGACTCCCGCCACCTATGGCTACACCTTC,CASSYAGTPATYGYTF
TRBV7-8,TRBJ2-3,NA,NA,TGTGCCAGCAGCCCACACAGGGACGCAGATACGCAGTATTTT,CASSPHRDADTQYF
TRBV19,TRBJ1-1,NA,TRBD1,TGTGCCAGTAGTTTCGGGACAGGGGCCACTGAAGCTTTCTTT,CASSFGTGATEAFF
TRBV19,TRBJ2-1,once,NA,TGTGCCAGTAGTTTCACCCGTGGGGCGGACTACAATGAGCAGTTCTTC,CASSFTRGADYNEQFF
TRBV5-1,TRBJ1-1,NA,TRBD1,TGCGCCAGCAGCCCGGACGGGACAGGTTTTACACACACTGAAGCTTTCTTT,CASSPDGTGFTHTEAFF
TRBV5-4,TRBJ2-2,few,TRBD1,TGTGCCAGCAGTAGAGGACAGGGCCGGGGAACCGGGGAGCTGTTTTTT,CASSRGQGRGTGELFF
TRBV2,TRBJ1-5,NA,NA,TGTGCCAGCACTGACAGTTATAGCAATCAGCCCCAGCATTTT,CASTDSYSNQPQHF
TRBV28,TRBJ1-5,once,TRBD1,TGTGCCAGCAGTTTAGTGGGACAGGGGTATCAGCCCCAGCATTTT,CASSLVGQGYQPQHF
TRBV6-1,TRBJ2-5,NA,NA,TGTGCCAGCAGTGTGAGCCAAGAGACCCAGTACTTC,CASSVSQETQYF
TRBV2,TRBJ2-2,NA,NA,TGTGCCAGCCAGGGCAGGGCCCGTGCCGGGGAGCTGTTTTTT,CASQGRARAGELFF
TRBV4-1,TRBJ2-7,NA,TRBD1,TGCGCCAGCAGCCAAGACAGGGGGCCCTACGAGCAGTACTTC,CASSQDRGPYEQYF
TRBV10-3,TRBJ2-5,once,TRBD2,TGTGCCCCCAGGGGCCGACTAGCGGGGGGACGTGAGACCCAGTACTTC,CAPRGRLAGGRETQYF
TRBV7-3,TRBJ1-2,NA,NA,TGTGCCAGCAGCTTAACCGGGGACTATGGCTACACCTTC,CASSLTGDYGYTF
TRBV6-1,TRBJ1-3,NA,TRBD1,TGTGCCACGCGACAGGGTGGAAACACCATATATTTT,CATRQGGNTIYF
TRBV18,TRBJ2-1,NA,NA,TGTGCCAGCTCACCGGACAGCCTTTTGGGGCAGTTCTTC,CASSPDSLLGQFF
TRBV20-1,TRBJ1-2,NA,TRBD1,TGCAGTGCGGGACAGGGCTATGGCTACACCTTC,CSAGQGYGYTF